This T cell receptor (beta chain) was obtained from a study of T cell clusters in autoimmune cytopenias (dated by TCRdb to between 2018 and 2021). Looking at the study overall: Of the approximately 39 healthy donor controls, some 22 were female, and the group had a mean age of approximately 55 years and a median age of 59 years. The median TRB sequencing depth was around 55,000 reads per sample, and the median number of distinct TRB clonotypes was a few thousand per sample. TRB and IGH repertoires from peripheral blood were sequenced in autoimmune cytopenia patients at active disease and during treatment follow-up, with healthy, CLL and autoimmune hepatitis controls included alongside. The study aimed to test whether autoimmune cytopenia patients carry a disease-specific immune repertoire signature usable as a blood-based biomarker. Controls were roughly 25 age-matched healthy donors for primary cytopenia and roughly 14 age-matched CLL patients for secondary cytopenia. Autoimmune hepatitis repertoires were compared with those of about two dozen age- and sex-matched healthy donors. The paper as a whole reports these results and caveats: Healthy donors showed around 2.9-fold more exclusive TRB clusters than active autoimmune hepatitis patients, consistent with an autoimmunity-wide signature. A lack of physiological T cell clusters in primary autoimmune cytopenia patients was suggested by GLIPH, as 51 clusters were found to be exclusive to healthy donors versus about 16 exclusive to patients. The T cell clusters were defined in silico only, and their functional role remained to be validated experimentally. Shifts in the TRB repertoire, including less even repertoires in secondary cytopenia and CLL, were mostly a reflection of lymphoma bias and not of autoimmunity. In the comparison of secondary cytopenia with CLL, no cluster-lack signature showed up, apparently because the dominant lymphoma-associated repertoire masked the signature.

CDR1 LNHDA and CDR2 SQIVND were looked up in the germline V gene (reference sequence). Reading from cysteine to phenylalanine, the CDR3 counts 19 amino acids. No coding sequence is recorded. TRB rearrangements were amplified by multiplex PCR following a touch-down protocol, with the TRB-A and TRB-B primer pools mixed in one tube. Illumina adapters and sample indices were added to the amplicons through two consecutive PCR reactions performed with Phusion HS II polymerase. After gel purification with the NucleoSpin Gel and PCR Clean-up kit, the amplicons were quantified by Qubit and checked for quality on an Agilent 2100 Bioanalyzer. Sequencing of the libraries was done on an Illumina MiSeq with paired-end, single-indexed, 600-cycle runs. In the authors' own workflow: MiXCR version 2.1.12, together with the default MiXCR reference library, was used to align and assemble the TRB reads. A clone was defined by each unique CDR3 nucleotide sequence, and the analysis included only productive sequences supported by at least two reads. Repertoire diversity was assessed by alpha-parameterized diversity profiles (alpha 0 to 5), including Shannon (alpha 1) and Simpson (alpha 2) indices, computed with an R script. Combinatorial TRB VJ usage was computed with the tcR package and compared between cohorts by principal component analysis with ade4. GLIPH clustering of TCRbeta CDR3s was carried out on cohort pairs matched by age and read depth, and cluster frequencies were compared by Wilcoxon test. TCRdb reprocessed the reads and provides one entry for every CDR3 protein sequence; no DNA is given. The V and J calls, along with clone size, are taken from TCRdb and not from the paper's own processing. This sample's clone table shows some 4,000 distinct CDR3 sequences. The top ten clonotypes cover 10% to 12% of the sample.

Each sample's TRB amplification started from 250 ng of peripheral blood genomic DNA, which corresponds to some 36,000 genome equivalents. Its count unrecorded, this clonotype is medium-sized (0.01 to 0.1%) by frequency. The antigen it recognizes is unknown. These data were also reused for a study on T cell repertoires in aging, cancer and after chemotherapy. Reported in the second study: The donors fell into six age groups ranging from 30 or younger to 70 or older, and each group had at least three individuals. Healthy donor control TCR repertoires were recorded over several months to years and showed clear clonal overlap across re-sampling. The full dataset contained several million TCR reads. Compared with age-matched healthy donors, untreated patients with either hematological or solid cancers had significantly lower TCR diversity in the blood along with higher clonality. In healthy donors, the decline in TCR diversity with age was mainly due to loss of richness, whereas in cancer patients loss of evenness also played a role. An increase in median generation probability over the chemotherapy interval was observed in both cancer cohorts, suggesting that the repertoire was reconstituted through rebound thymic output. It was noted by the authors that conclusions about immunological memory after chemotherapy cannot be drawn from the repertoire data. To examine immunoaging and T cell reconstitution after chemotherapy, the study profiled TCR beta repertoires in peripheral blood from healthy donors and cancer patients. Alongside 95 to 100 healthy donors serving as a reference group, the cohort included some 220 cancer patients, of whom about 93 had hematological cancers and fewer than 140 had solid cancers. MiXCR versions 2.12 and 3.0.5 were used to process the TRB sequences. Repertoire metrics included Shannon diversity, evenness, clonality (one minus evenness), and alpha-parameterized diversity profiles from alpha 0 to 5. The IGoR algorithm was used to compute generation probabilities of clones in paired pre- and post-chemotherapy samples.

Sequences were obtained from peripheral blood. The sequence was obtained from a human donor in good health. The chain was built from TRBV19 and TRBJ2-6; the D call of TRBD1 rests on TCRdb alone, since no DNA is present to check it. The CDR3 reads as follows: CASSIGRGGGRSGANVLTF.